The present TCR beta chain was sequenced within a study of T cell responses to AZD1222 COVID-19 vaccine. Profiled with immunoSEQ multiplex PCR; TCRdb holds only in-frame clones, not every one. The repertoire consists of about 150,000 clones, with roughly 91% occurring once and the leading ten covering about 1.5%. The germline CDR1 and CDR2 sequences are PRHDT and FYEKMQ (reference sequence). The CDR3 totals 14 residues. Trimming stripped 3 bases from V and 0 bases from J, with 6 bases between. This clonotype was sampled from an adult in good health. Sequences were derived from peripheral blood, sampled on day 0 of AZD1222 vaccination. The chain joins TRBV13 to TRBJ2-4; D not resolved. The CDR3 region has the DNA TGTGCCAGCAGCTTTGGGCTAGCCAAAAACATTCAGTACTTC. This translates into CASSFGLAKNIQYF.